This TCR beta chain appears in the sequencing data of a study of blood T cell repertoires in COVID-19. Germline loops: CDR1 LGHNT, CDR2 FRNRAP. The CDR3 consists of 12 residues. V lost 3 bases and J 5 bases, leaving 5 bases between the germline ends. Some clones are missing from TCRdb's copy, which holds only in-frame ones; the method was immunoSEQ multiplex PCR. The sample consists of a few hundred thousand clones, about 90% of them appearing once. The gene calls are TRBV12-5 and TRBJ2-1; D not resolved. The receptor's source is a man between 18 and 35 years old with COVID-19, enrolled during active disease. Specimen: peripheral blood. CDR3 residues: CASGFIDNEQFF. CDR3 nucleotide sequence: TGTGCTAGTGGTTTCATTGACAATGAGCAGTTCTTC.